This TCR beta chain was captured in a study of blood T cell repertoires in COVID-19. The overall study: Sources were T cells, B-cell-depleted T cells, or PBMCs; the material itself was cDNA or gDNA.

Germline V lookup: CDR1 SGDLS, CDR2 YYNGEE. The trim removed 4 bases at V and 4 bases at J, leaving 5 bases unmatched. This CDR3 region has 15 residues. This table comes from immunoSEQ multiplex PCR, and its TCRdb copy is limited to in-frame clones, with some not included. The sample yields 110,000 or so clones, roughly 80% seen once. Input material: peripheral blood. V gene TRBV9 combines with J gene TRBJ2-3; 11 bases align to TRBD2. This TCR was recovered from a woman older than 75 with acute or convalescent COVID-19. The CDR3 DNA reads TGTGCCAGCAGCCTTAGCGGGAGGGTTGCAGATACGCAGTATTTT. Its protein product is CASSLSGRVADTQYF.